This T cell receptor beta chain was profiled in a study of identical twins. TCRdb re-called the 5' RACE reads through MiXCR, storing one row per CDR3 protein. The sample carries about 690,000 distinct CDR3 sequences, about 20% recorded once. CDR3 length equals 15 residues. V was pared by 0 bases and J by 6 bases, with 14 bases between. In germline, CDR1 is LNHNV, CDR2 YYDKDF (reference sequence). This clonotype was observed a few times. These data also formed part of another study, on T cells expressing NK-cell markers. That paper adds: Sequenced donors, eight in total, included seven who were HCMV-seropositive and one who was seronegative.

This chain joins TRBV15 and TRBJ1-2; D not resolved. The clonotype was recovered from a woman between 18 and 29 years old in good health. Sequenced: PBMCs. The CDR3 protein is CATSRDRNSVHGYTF. The DNA of the CDR3 is TGTGCCACCAGCAGAGATCGAAACTCAGTCCATGGCTACACCTTC.